The clone carrying this T cell receptor (beta chain) was counted a few times. The antigen is undetermined. The data originate from a study of identical twins. Findings and limits, study-wide: Analyses of zero insertions could be partly confounded by invariant MAIT and iNKT cells.

TCRdb fed the 5' RACE reads into MiXCR, producing one record per CDR3 protein. The data hold hundreds of thousands of distinct CDR3 sequences, with around 20% observed a single time. There are 14 residues in the CDR3. V lost 10 bases, J lost 2 bases, and 7 bases stayed unmatched. The germline CDR1 and CDR2 sequences are ENHRY and SYGVKD. These data were also reused for a study on T cells expressing NK-cell markers.

The clonotype was recovered from a woman younger than 35 in good health. The chain couples TRBV10-3 to TRBJ2-3, with 9 positions matching TRBD2. Sequenced material: PBMCs. The DNA of the CDR3 is TGTGCCACCAACCTAGCGGGGATCACAGATACGCAGTATTTT. Residues: CATNLAGITDTQYF.